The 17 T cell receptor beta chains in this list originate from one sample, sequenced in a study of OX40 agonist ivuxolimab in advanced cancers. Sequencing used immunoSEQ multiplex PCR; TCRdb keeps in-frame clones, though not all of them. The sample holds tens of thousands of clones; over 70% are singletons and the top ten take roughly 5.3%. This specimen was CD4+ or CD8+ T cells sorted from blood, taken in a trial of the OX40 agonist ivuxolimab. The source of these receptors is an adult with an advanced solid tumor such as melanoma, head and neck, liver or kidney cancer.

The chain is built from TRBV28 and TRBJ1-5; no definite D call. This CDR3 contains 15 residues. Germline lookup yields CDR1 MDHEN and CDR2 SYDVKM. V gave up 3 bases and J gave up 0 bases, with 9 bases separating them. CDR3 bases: TGTGCCAGCAGTTTCGGAGGTTATAGCAATCAGCCCCAGCATTTT. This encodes CASSFGGYSNQPQHF.

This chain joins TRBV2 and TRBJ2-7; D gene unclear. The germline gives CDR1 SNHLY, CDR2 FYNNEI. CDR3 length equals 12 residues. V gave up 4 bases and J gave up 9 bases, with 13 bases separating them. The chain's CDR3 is CASSVRQTRQYF. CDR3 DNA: TGTGCCAGCAGTGTCAGGCAGACGCGGCAGTACTTC. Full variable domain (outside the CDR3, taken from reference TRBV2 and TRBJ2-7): EPEVTQTPSHQVTQMGQEVILRCVPISNHLYFYWYRQILGQKVEFLVSFYNNEISEKSEIFDDQFSVERPDGSNFTLKIRSTKLEDSAMYFCASSVRQTRQYFGPGTRLTVT.

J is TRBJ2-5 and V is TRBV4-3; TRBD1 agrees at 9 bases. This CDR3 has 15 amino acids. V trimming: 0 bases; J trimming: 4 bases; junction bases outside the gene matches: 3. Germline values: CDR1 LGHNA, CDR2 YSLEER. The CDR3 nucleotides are TGCGCCAGCAGCCAAGACACAGGGGGCTCAGAGACCCAGTACTTC. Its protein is CASSQDTGGSETQYF.

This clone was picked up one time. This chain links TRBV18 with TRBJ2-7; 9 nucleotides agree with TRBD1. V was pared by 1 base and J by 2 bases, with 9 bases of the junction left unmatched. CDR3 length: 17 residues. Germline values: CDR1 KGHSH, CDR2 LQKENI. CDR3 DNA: TGTGCCAGCTCACCACAATTGGGACAGGGAGAAACCTACGAGCAGTACTTC. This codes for CASSPQLGQGETYEQYF.

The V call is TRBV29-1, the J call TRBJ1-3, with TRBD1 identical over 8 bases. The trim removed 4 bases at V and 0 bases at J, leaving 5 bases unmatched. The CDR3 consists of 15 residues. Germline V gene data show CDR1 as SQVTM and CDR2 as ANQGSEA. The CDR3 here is CSVGQGTSSGNTIYF. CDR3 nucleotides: TGCAGCGTTGGACAGGGGACGAGCTCTGGAAACACCATATATTTT.

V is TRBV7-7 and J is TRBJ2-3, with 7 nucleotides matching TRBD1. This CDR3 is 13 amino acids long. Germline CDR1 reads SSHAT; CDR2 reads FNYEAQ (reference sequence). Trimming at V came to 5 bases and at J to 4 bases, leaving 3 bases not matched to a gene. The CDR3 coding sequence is TGTGCCAGCAGCCCCGGACAGGCAGATACGCAGTATTTT. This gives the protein CASSPGQADTQYF.

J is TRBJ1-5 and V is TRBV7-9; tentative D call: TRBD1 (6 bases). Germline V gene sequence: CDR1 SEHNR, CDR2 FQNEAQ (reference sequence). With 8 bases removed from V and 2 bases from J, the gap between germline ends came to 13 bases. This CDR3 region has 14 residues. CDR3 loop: CASGGAGGNQPQHF. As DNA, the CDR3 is TGTGCCAGCGGGGGCGCGGGCGGCAATCAGCCCCAGCATTTT.

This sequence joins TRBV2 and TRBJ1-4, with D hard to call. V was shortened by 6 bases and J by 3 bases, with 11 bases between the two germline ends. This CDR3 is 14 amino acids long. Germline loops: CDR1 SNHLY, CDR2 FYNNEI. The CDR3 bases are TGTGCCAGCAGGAGGGAAGAGGCTAATGAAAAACTGTTTTTT. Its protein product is CASRREEANEKLFF. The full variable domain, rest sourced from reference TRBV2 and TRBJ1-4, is EPEVTQTPSHQVTQMGQEVILRCVPISNHLYFYWYRQILGQKVEFLVSFYNNEISEKSEIFDDQFSVERPDGSNFTLKIRSTKLEDSAMYFCASRREEANEKLFFGSGTQLSVL.

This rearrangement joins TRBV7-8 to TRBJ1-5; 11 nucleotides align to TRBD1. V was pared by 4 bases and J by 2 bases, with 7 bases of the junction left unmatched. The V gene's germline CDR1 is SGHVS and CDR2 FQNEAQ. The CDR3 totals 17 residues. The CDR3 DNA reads TGTGCCAGCAGCTCAAGGACAGGGGGCCGAGGCAATCAGCCCCAGCATTTT. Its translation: CASSSRTGGRGNQPQHF.

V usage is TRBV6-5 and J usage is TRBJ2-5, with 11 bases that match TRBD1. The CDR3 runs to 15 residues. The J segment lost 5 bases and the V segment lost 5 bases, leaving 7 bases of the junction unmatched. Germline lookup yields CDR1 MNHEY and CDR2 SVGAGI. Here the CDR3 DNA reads TGTGCCAGCAGTAAAGGGACAGGGGGATGGGAGACCCAGTACTTC. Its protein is CASSKGTGGWETQYF.

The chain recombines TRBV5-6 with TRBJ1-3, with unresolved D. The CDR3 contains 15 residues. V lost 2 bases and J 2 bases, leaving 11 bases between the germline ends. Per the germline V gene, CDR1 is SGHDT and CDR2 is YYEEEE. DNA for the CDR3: TGTGCCAGCAGCTTTTTCGAGATCGCTGGAAACACCATATATTTT. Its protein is CASSFFEIAGNTIYF.

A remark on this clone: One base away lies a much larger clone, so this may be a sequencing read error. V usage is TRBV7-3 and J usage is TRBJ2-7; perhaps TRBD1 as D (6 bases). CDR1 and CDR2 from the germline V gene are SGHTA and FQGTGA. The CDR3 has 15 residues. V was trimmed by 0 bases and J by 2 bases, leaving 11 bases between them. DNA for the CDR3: TGTGCCAGCAGCTTAACGCGGACAGCTCCCTACGAGCAGTACTTC. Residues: CASSLTRTAPYEQYF.

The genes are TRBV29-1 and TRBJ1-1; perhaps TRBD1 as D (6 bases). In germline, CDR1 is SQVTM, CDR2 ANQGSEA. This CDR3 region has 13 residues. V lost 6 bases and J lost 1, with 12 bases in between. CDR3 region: CSVQIQGNTEAFF. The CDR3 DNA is TGCAGCGTCCAAATACAGGGGAACACTGAAGCTTTCTTT.

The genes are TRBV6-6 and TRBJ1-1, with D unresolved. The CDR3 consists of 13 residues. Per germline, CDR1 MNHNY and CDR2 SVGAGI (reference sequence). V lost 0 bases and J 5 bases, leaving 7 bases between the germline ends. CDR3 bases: TGTGCCAGCAGTTACTCGACGGGAACTGAAGCTTTCTTT. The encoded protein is CASSYSTGTEAFF.

In nucleotides, the CDR3 is TGCACCAGCAGCCAACAACAGGGCAAGGACACTGAAGCTTTCTTT. Residues: CTSSQQQGKDTEAFF. This chain links TRBV1 with TRBJ1-1; the table's D call, TRBD1, was not checked against the DNA. TRBV1 is shown as a pseudogene. The CDR3 consists of 15 residues.

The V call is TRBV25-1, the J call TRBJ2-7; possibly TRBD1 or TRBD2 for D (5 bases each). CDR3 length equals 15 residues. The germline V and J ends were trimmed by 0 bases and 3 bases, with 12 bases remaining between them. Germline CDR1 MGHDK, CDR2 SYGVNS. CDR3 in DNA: TGTGCCAGCAGTGAATATGGGGGAAGCAGCTACGAGCAGTACTTC. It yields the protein CASSEYGGSSYEQYF.

This CDR3 is CASSSEDRAPEAFF. Here the CDR3 DNA reads TGTGCCAGCAGCTCCGAAGACAGGGCTCCTGAAGCTTTCTTT. This rearrangement joins TRBV6-1 to TRBJ1-1, with 7 bases fitting TRBD1. V dropped 6 bases and J dropped 6; count of bases not matched to a gene: 10. CDR3 length: 14 residues. The germline gives CDR1 MNHNS, CDR2 SASEGT.